This TCR beta chain emerged from a study of T-cell reconstitution after alpha-beta-depleted transplantation in children. As it was prepared, the TCRbeta library received unique molecular identifiers. TCRdb recomputed calls from the PCR reads with MiXCR, one row per CDR3 protein. The sample yields a few hundred thousand distinct CDR3 sequences, about a fifth seen once. CDR3 length: 10 residues. V was trimmed by 4 bases and J by 8 bases, leaving 5 bases between them. Germline CDR1 reads SNHLY; CDR2 reads FYNNEI. The source of this sequence is a human donor who donated a stem cell graft to a child with acute myeloid leukemia. The source material was PBMCs from the stem cell graft donor, sampled from the stem cell graft. The chain has TRBV2 and TRBJ1-2; D gene ambiguous. The CDR3 loop is CASSVVGYTF. CDR3 bases: TGTGCCAGCAGTGTAGTAGGCTACACCTTC.